This T cell receptor (beta chain) derives from a study of T cell responses to AZD1222 COVID-19 vaccine. Study-wide findings and caveats: Regions 160-218 and 743-854 held dominance among vaccine-associated CD4 TCRs, which spanned spike. Spike-specific TCR breadth rose after two AZD1222 doses, and depth rose as well.

Germline V gene data show CDR1 as SGHRS and CDR2 as YFSETQ. The CDR3 spans 17 residues. Trimming took 2 bases from V and 4 from J, leaving 19 bases between them. Note on this clone: The antigen remains unidentified.

Only in-frame clones appear in the TCRdb table, and some are missing; sequencing was by immunoSEQ multiplex PCR. The sample carries over 95,000 clones, around nine tenths recorded once. The specimen was peripheral blood, collected 28 days after the second AZD1222 dose. The TCR was taken from an adult who received the AZD1222 COVID-19 vaccine. The rearrangement links TRBV5-1 to TRBJ2-1; possibly TRBD2 for D (5 bases). The CDR3 nucleotides are TGCGCCAGCAGCTTTCCAGAGAGCGGACTCCGATACAATGAGCAGTTCTTC. The encoded protein is CASSFPESGLRYNEQFF.